Detailed here is one TCR beta chain. Its antigen has not been determined. No much larger clone is present one base from it, and per-base qualities are unavailable. For CDR1 and CDR2, the germline V gene lists SGHVS and FQNEAQ. Trimming leaves V shorter by 5 bases and J shorter by 1 base, with the junction holding 8 bases beyond the gene matches. The CDR3 covers 16 residues, taking in both the cysteine and the phenylalanine. Kept here is only the CDR3 DNA, which spans 48 bases and is read in frame from base 1. Library prep was done by the immunoSEQ multiplex PCR assay. TCRdb carries this immuneACCESS record with in-frame sequences only. Its versions omit some clonotypes, under half of them owing to an unresolved V gene in the studies checked, with the rest unexplained. Within this sample are under 70,000 clones, with 90% of them counted one time only. The ten largest clones capture 6% to 7.5% of the sample.

This sample is part of a study of T cell changes during pregnancy in multiple sclerosis (dated by TCRdb to about 2019). A note on the overall study: The study looked at changes in the T cell repertoire across pregnancy in women with multiple sclerosis.

In this chain, TRBV7-8 is recombined with TRBJ2-7, and TRBD1 aligns with 10 junction nucleotides. The TCR sequence derives from a female donor in good health, enrolled as a control in a pregnancy study. This material consisted of peripheral blood, taken in the third trimester of pregnancy. The sequenced DNA: TGTGCCAGCAGCCCCCGACCGGGACAGGGGTCCTACGAGCAGTACTTC. This translates into CASSPRPGQGSYEQYF.